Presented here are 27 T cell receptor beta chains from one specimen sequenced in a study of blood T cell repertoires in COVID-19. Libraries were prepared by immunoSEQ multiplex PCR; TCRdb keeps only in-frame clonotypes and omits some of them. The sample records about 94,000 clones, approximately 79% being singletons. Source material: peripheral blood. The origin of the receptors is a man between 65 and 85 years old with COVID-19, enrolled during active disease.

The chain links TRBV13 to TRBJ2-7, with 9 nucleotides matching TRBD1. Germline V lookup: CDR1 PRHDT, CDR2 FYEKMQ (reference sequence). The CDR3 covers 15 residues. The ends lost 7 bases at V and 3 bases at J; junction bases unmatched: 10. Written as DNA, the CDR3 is TGTGCCAGCACCCCGTTAGGGACAGGGATCTACGAGCAGTACTTC. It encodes CASTPLGTGIYEQYF.

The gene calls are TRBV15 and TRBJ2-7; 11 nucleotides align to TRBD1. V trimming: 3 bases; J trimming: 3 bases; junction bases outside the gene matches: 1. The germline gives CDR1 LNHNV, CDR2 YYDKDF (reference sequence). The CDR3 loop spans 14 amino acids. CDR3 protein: CATSRGTGGYEQYF. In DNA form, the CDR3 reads TGTGCCACCAGCAGGGGGACAGGGGGCTACGAGCAGTACTTC.

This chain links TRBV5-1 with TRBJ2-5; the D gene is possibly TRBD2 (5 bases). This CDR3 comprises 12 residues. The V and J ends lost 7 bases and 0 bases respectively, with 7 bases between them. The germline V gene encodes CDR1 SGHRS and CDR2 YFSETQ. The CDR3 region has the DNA TGCGCCAGCGGACTCAACCAAGAGACCCAGTACTTC. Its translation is CASGLNQETQYF.

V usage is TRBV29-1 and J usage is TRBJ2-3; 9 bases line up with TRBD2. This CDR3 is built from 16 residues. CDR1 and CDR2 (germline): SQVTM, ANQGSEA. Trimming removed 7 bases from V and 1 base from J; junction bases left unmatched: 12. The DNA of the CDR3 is TGCAGCGGAAGAGGACTAGCGCTCAGGGGCACAGATACGCAGTATTTT. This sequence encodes CSGRGLALRGTDTQYF.

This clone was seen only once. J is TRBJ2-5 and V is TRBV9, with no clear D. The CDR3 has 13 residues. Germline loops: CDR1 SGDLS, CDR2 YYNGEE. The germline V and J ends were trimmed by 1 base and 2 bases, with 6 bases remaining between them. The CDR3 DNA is TGTGCCAGCAGCGTATCGGTTCAAGAGACCCAGTACTTC. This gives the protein CASSVSVQETQYF.

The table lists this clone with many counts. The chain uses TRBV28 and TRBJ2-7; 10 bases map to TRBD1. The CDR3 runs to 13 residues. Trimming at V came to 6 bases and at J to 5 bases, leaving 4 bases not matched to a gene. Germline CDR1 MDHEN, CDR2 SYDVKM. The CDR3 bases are TGTGCCAGCAGGGACAGGGGGAAACACGAGCAGTACTTC. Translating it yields CASRDRGKHEQYF. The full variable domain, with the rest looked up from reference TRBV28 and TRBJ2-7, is DVKVTQSSRYLVKRTGEKVFLECVQDMDHENMFWYRQDPGLGLRLIYFSYDVKMKEKGDIPEGYSVSREKKERFSLILESASTNQTSMYLCASRDRGKHEQYFGPGTRLTVT.

This CDR3 is CASSRGEGTYGYTF. The CDR3 DNA sequence: TGTGCCAGCAGCCGAGGGGAGGGGACCTATGGCTACACCTTC. The chain carries TRBV7-9 and TRBJ1-2; D possibly corresponds to TRBD1 (5 bases). This CDR3 contains 14 residues. V lost 5 bases and J lost 4, with 14 bases in between. Germline loops: CDR1 SEHNR, CDR2 FQNEAQ (reference sequence).

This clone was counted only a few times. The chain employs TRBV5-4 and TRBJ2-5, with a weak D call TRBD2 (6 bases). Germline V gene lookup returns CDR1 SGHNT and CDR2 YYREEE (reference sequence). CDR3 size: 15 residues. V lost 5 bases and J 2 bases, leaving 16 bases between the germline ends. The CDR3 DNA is TGTGCCAGCAGTTCGACAGTGGGGACTCAAGAGACCCAGTACTTC. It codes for CASSSTVGTQETQYF.

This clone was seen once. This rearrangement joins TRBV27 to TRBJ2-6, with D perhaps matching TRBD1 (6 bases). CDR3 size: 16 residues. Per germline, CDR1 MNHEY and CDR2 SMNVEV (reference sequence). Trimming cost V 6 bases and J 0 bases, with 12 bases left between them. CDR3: CASRQGGFSGANVLTF. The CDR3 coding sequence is TGTGCCAGCAGACAAGGGGGTTTCTCTGGGGCCAACGTCCTGACTTTC.

Here the CDR3 DNA reads TGCGCCAGCAGCAGTCCGGGAATGTCCTACGAGCAGTACTTC. It specifies CASSSPGMSYEQYF. V usage is TRBV5-1 and J usage is TRBJ2-7; maybe TRBD2 (5 bases). The V end was cut by 4 bases, the J end by 1 base, with 12 bases between. CDR1 SGHRS and CDR2 YFSETQ come from the germline V gene. The CDR3 is 14 amino acids.

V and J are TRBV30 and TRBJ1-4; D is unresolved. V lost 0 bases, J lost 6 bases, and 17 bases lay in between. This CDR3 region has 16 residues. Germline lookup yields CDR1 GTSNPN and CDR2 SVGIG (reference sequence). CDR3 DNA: TGTGCCTGGAGTGTAGAGTCTCGGGTGGGTGATGAAAAACTGTTTTTT. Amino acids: CAWSVESRVGDEKLFF.

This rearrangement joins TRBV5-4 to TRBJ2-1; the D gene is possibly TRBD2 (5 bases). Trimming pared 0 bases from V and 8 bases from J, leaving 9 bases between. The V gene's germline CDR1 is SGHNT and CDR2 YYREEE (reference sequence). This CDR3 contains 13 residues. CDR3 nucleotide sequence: TGTGCCAGCAGCTTGGAGGGAGCGCATGAGCAGTTCTTC. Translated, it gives CASSLEGAHEQFF.

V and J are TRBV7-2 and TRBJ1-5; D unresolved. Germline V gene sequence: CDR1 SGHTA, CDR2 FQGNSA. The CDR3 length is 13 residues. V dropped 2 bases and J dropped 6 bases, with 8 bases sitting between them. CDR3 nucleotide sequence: TGTGCCAGCAGCTTAATCAGTGGTCAGCCCCAGCATTTT. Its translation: CASSLISGQPQHF. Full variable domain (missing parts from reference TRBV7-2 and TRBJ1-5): GAGVSQSPSNKVTEKGKDVELRCDPISGHTALYWYRQSLGQGLEFLIYFQGNSAPDKSGLPSDRFSAERTGGSVSTLTIQRTQQEDSAVYLCASSLISGQPQHFGDGTRLSIL.

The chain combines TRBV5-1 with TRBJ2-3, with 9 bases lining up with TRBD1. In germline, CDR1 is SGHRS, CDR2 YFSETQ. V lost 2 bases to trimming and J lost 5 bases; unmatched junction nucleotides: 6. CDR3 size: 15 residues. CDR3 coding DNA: TGCGCCAGCAGCTTCACAGGGGGCGCATTAGATACGCAGTATTTT. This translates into CASSFTGGALDTQYF. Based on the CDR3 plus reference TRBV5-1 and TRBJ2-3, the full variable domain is KAGVTQTPRYLIKTRGQQVTLSCSPISGHRSVSWYQQTPGQGLQFLFEYFSETQRNKGNFPGRFSGRQFSNSRSEMNVSTLELGDSALYLCASSFTGGALDTQYFGPGTRLTVL.

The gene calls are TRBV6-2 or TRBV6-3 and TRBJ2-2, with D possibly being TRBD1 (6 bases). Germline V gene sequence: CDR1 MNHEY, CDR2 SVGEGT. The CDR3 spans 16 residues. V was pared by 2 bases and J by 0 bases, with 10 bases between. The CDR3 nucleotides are TGTGCCAGCAGTTACCGGACAGTCGCGAACACCGGGGAGCTGTTTTTT. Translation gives CASSYRTVANTGELFF.

The CDR3 spells CASSLAETYEQYF. The DNA of the CDR3 is TGTGCCAGCAGTTTAGCGGAGACGTACGAGCAGTACTTC. The chain recombines TRBV27 with TRBJ2-7; no firm D call. Looked up from germline, CDR1 is MNHEY and CDR2 is SMNVEV (reference sequence). CDR3 size: 13 residues. V lost 2 bases, J lost 4 bases, and 9 bases lay in between.

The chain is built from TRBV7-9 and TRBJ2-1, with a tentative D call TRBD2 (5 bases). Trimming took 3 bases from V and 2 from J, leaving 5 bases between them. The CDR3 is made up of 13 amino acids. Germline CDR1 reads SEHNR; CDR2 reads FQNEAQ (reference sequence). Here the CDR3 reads CASSFGTYNEQFF. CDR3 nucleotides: TGTGCCAGCAGCTTCGGGACCTACAATGAGCAGTTCTTC.

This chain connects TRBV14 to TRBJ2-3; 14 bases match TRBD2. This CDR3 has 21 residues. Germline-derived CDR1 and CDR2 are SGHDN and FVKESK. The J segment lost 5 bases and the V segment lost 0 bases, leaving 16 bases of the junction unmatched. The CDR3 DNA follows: TGTGCCAGCAGCCAAGATCAGGGACACTTTTCCGGGACTAGCGGGAGAGATACGCAGTATTTT. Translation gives CASSQDQGHFSGTSGRDTQYF. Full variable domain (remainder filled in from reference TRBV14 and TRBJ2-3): EAGVTQFPSHSVIEKGQTVTLRCDPISGHDNLYWYRRVMGKEIKFLLHFVKESKQDESGMPNNRFLAERTGGTYSTLKVQPAELEDSGVYFCASSQDQGHFSGTSGRDTQYFGPGTRLTVL.

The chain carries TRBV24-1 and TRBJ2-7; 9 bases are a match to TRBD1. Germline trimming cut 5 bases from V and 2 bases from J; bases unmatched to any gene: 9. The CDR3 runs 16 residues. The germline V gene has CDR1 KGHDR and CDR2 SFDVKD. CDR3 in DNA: TGTGCCACCAGTGCGGCACCGGGACAGGGAACCTACGAGCAGTACTTC. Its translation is CATSAAPGQGTYEQYF.

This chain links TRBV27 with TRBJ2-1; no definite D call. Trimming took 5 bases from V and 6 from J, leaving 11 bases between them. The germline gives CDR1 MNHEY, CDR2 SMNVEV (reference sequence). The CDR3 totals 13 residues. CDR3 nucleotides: TGTGCCAGCAGTACCTACCAAGCCAATGAGCAGTTCTTC. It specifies CASSTYQANEQFF.

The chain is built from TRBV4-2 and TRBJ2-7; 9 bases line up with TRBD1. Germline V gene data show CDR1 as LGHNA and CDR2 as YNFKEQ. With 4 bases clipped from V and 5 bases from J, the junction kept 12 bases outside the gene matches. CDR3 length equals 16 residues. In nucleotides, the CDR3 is TGTGCCAGCAGCCTCTTCTCCGGGACAGGGAGTAACGAGCAGTACTTC. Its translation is CASSLFSGTGSNEQYF.

CDR3 nucleotides: TGTGCCATCAGTGATGGAAGGAGAAGCACAGATACGCAGTATTTT. Its translation is CAISDGRRSTDTQYF. The rearrangement links TRBV10-3 to TRBJ2-3; the D is unclear. This CDR3 comprises 15 residues. Trimming stripped 3 bases from V and 0 bases from J, with 10 bases between. Germline-derived CDR1 and CDR2 are ENHRY and SYGVKD.

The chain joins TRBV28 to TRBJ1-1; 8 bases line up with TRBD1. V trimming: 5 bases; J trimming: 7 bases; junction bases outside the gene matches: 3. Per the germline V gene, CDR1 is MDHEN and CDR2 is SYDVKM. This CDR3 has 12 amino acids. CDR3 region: CASSHRGIEAFF. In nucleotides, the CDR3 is TGTGCCAGCAGTCACAGGGGGATTGAAGCTTTCTTT. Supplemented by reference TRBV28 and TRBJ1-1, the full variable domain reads DVKVTQSSRYLVKRTGEKVFLECVQDMDHENMFWYRQDPGLGLRLIYFSYDVKMKEKGDIPEGYSVSREKKERFSLILESASTNQTSMYLCASSHRGIEAFFGQGTRLTVV.

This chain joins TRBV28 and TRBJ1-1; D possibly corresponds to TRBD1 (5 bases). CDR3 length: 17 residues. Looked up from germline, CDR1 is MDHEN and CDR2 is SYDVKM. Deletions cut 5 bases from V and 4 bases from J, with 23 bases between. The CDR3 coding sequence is TGTGCCAGCAGTCTAACCATCCCCCAGGTCCAGGGCACTGAAGCTTTCTTT. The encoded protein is CASSLTIPQVQGTEAFF.

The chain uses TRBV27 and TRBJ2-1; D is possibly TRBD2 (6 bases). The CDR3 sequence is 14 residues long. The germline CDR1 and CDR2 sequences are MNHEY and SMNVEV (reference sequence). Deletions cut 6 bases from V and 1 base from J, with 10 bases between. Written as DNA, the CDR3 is TGTGCCAGCAGAACGGGAGCGTCCTACAATGAGCAGTTCTTC. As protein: CASRTGASYNEQFF.

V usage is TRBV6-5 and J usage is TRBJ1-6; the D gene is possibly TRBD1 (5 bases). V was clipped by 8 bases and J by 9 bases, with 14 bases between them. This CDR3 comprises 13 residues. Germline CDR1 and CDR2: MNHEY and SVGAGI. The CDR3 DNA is TGTGCCAGCGTCGGGGGTACAGGTTCACCCCTCCACTTT. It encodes CASVGGTGSPLHF.

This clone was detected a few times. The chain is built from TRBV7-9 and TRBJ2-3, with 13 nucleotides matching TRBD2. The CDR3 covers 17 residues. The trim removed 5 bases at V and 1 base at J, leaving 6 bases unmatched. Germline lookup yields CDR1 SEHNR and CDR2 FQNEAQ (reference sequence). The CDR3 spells CASSHGLAGVGTDTQYF. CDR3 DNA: TGTGCCAGCAGCCACGGACTAGCGGGAGTCGGCACAGATACGCAGTATTTT.